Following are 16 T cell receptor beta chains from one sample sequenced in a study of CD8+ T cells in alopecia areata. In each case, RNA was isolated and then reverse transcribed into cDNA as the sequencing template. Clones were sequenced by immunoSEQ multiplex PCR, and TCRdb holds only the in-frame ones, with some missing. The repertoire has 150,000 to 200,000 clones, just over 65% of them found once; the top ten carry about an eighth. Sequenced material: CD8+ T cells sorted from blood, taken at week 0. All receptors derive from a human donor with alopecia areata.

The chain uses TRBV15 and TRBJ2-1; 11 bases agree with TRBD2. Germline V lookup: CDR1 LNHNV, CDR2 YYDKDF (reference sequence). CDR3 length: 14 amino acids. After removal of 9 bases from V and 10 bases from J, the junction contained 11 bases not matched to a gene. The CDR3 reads CATEPSGGTPEQFF. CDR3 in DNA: TGTGCCACGGAACCTAGCGGGGGGACTCCCGAGCAGTTCTTC.

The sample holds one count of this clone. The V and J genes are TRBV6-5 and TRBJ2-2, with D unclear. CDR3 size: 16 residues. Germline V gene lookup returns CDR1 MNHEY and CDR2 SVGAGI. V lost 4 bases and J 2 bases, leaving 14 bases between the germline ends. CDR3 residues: CASSSVEGFNTGELFF. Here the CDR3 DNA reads TGTGCCAGCAGTTCAGTCGAAGGGTTCAACACCGGGGAGCTGTTTTTT.

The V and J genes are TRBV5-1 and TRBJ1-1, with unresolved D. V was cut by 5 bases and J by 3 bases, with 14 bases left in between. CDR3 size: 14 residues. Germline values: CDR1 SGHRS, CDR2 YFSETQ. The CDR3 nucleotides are TGCGCCAGCAGTAGGTTTAGTGGGGACACTGAAGCTTTCTTT. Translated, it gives CASSRFSGDTEAFF.

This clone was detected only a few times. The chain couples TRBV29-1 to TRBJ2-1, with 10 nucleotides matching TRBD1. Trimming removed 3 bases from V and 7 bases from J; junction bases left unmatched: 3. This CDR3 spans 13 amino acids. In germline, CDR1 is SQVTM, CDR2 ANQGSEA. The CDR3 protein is CSVDRDRGNEQFF. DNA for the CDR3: TGCAGCGTTGACCGGGACAGGGGTAATGAGCAGTTCTTC.

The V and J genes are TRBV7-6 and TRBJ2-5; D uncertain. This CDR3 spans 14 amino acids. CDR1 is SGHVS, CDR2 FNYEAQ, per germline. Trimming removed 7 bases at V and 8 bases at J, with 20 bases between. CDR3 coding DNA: TGTGCCAGCACCTCAGAAAATCTTGCCCCAACCCAGTACTTC. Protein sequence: CASTSENLAPTQYF.

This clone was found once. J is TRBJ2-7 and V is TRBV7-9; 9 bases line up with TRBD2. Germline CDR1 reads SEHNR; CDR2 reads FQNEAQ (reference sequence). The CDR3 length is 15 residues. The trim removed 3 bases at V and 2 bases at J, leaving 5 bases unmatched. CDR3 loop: CASSFGGGDPYEQYF. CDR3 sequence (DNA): TGTGCCAGCAGCTTTGGCGGGGGGGACCCCTACGAGCAGTACTTC.

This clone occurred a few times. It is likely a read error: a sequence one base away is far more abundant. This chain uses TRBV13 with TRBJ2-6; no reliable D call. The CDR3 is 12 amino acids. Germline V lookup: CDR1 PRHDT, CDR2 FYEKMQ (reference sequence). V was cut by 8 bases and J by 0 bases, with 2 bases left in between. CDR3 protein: CASGSGANVLTF. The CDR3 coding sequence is TGTGCCAGCGGCTCTGGGGCCAACGTCCTGACTTTC.

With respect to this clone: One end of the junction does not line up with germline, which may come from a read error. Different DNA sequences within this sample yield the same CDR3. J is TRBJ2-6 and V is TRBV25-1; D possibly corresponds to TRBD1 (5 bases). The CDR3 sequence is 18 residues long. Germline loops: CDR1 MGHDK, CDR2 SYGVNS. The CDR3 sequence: CASSGPPRQLSGANVLTF. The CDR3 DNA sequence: TGTGCCAGCAGTGGGCCCCCGAGACAGCTCTCTGGGGCCAATGTCCTGACTTTC.

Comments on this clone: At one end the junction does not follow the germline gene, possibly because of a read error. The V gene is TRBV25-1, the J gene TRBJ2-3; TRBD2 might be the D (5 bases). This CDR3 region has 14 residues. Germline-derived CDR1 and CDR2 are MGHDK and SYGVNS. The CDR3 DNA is TGTGCCAGTAGCATGGACTGGCCCACAGATGCGCAGTATTTT. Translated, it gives CASSMDWPTDAQYF.

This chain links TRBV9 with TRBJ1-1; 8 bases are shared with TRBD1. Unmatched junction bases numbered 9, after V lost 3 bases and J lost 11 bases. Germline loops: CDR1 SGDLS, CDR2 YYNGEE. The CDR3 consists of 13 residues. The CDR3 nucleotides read TGTGCCAGCAGCGCGAGGGACAGGCTTGACGCTTTCTTT. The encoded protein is CASSARDRLDAFF.

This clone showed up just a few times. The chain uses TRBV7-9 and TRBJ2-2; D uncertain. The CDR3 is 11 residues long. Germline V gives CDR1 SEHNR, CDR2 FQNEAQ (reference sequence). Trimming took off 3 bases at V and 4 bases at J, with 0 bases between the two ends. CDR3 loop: CASSFTGELFF. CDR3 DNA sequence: TGTGCCAGCAGCTTCACCGGGGAGCTGTTTTTT.

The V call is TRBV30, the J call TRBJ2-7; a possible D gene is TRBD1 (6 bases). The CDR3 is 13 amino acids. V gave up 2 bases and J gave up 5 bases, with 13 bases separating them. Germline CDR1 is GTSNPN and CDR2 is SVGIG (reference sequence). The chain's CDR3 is CAWSLTGFHEQYF. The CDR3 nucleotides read TGTGCCTGGAGTTTAACAGGGTTCCACGAGCAGTACTTC.

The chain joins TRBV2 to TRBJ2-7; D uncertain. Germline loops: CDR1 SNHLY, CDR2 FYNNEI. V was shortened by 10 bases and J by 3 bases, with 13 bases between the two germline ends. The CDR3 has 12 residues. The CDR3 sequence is CAIRISVYEQYF. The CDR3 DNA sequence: TGTGCCATCAGGATTTCCGTCTACGAGCAGTACTTC.

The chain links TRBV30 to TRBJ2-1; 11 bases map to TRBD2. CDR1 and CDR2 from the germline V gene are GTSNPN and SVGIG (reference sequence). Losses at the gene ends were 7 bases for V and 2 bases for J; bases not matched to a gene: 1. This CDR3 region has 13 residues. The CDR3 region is CASTSGAYNEQFF. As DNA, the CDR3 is TGTGCCTCGACTAGCGGGGCCTACAATGAGCAGTTCTTC.

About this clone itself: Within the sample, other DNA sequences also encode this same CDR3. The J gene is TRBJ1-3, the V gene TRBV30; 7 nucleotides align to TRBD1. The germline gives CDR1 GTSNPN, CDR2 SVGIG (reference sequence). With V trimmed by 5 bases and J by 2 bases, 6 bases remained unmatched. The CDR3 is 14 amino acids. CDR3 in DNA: TGTGCCTGGTCTACAGGGGTGACTGGAAACACCATATATTTT. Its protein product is CAWSTGVTGNTIYF.

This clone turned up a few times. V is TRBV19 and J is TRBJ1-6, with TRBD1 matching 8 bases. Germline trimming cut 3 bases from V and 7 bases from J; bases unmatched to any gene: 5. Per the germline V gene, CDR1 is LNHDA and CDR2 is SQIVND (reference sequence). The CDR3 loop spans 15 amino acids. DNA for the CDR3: TGTGCCAGTAGTATGGGCACAGGGGGGAATTCACCCCTCCACTTT. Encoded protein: CASSMGTGGNSPLHF.